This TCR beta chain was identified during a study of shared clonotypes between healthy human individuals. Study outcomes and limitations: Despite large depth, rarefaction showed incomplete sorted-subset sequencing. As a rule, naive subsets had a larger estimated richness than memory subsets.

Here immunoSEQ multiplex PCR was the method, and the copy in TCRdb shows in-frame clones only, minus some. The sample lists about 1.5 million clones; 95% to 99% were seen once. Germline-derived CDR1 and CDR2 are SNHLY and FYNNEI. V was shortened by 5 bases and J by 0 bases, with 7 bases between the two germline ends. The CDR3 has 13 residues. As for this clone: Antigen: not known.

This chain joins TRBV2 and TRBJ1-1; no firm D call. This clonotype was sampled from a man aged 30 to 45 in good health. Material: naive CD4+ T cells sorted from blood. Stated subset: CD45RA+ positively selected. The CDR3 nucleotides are TGTGCCAGCAGTCCCACACTGAACACTGAAGCTTTCTTT. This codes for CASSPTLNTEAFF.